The 22 T cell receptor beta chains reported below all come from one sample, sequenced in a study of cytomegalovirus exposure and HLA in healthy donors. The PCR had 60 Vbeta and 13 Jbeta primers. Measured with immunoSEQ multiplex PCR; TCRdb has only the in-frame clones, and not every one. This table has about 170,000 clones, 70% to 80% appearing once. The sample comprised PBMCs. These receptors came from a woman in her fifties or sixties in good health and CMV-seronegative.

The J gene is TRBJ1-5, the V gene TRBV7-2, with a weak D call TRBD1 (6 bases). CDR3 length: 15 amino acids. Trimming shortened V by 1 base and J by 7 bases, and 14 bases separated the two germline ends. Germline CDR1 is SGHTA and CDR2 is FQGNSA. CDR3 loop: CASSLVGGGGQPQHF. The CDR3 nucleotides are TGTGCCAGCAGCTTAGTGGGAGGGGGGGGGCAGCCCCAGCATTTT.

The rearrangement joins TRBV28 to TRBJ2-1, with 9 nucleotides matching TRBD2. The CDR3 totals 13 residues. After removal of 10 bases from V and 8 bases from J, the junction contained 9 bases not matched to a gene. CDR1 is MDHEN, CDR2 SYDVKM, per germline. The CDR3 spells CATGTSPLDEQFF. CDR3 nucleotides: TGTGCCACCGGGACTAGCCCCCTTGATGAGCAGTTCTTC.

The V call is TRBV5-1, the J call TRBJ2-5; TRBD2 matches 16 bases. The CDR3 has 16 residues. In germline, CDR1 is SGHRS, CDR2 YFSETQ. Germline trimming cut 2 bases from V and 3 bases from J; bases unmatched to any gene: 1. CDR3 loop: CASSFGTSGGEETQYF. For the CDR3, the DNA is TGCGCCAGCAGCTTTGGGACTAGCGGGGGGGAAGAGACCCAGTACTTC. The whole variable domain, filled in from reference TRBV5-1 and TRBJ2-5, reads KAGVTQTPRYLIKTRGQQVTLSCSPISGHRSVSWYQQTPGQGLQFLFEYFSETQRNKGNFPGRFSGRQFSNSRSEMNVSTLELGDSALYLCASSFGTSGGEETQYFGPGTRLLVL.

In DNA form, the CDR3 reads TGTGCCAGCGGGACTAGCGGGGTCTCCTCCTACGAGCAGTACTTC. Encoded protein: CASGTSGVSSYEQYF. The chain joins TRBV28 to TRBJ2-7; 13 bases agree with TRBD2. Germline V gives CDR1 MDHEN, CDR2 SYDVKM. J lost 0 bases, V lost 8 bases, and 4 bases had no gene match. This CDR3 spans 15 amino acids.

Only a few counts were recorded for this clone. V usage is TRBV6-1 and J usage is TRBJ2-7, with D uncertain. The V end lost 0 bases, the J end lost 6 bases, and 3 bases lay between the germline ends. This CDR3 contains 11 residues. Germline V gene sequence: CDR1 MNHNS, CDR2 SASEGT. The CDR3 nucleotides are TGTGCCAGCAGTGAAGCGAGCGAGCAGTACTTC. Protein: CASSEASEQYF.

This CDR3 is CAWSPDSLNQPQHF. The CDR3 DNA is TGTGCCTGGAGTCCGGACAGTCTCAATCAGCCCCAGCATTTT. The chain joins TRBV30 to TRBJ1-5, with D maybe TRBD1 (6 bases). Germline CDR1 is GTSNPN and CDR2 is SVGIG (reference sequence). CDR3 length: 14 amino acids. Trimming took 2 bases from V and 3 from J, leaving 11 bases between them.

The J gene is TRBJ1-6, the V gene TRBV6-5, with TRBD1 as a possible D gene (5 bases). This CDR3 has 15 residues. The V and J ends lost 7 bases and 8 bases respectively, with 18 bases between them. CDR1 is MNHEY and CDR2 is SVGAGI in the germline V gene. CDR3 loop: CASNTDGAGDSPLHF. CDR3 nucleotides: TGTGCCAGCAATACCGATGGGGCCGGCGATTCACCCCTCCACTTT.

The genes are TRBV27 and TRBJ2-3; D gene unclear. CDR3 size: 15 residues. The V and J ends lost 1 base and 10 bases respectively, with 18 bases between them. Germline V gene sequence: CDR1 MNHEY, CDR2 SMNVEV (reference sequence). The CDR3 loop is CASSLLPQAGTAQYF. The CDR3 bases are TGTGCCAGCAGTTTATTGCCCCAGGCAGGCACGGCGCAGTATTTT.

The V and J genes are TRBV2 and TRBJ2-5; 7 bases agree with TRBD1. Unmatched junction bases numbered 3, after V lost 5 bases and J lost 3 bases. This CDR3 contains 13 residues. The germline V gene encodes CDR1 SNHLY and CDR2 FYNNEI. CDR3 sequence reads: CASSRDSEETQYF. CDR3 nucleotides: TGTGCCAGCAGTAGGGACAGCGAAGAGACCCAGTACTTC.

The chain carries TRBV28 and TRBJ1-3; a possible D gene is TRBD1 (6 bases). The CDR3 is 16 amino acids. Germline assignment: CDR1 MDHEN and CDR2 SYDVKM. The ends were cut back, 3 bases at V and 2 bases at J, with 14 bases in the middle. Here the CDR3 DNA reads TGTGCCAGCAGTTTGGACTACGGGGGGCCTGGAAACACCATATATTTT. It translates to CASSLDYGGPGNTIYF.

This clone was seen a single time. Other DNA sequences in this sample translate to the same CDR3. The chain recombines TRBV25-1 with TRBJ1-1, with 11 bases aligning to TRBD1. V lost 3 bases to trimming and J lost 5 bases; unmatched junction nucleotides: 11. Per the germline V gene, CDR1 is MGHDK and CDR2 is SYGVNS. The CDR3 extends over 17 amino acids. CDR3 sequence (DNA): TGTGCCAGCAGTGAGCGGACAGGGGGCGACGGAGGGACTGAAGCTTTCTTT. Its protein is CASSERTGGDGGTEAFF.

This chain joins TRBV6-1 and TRBJ1-1, with a possible D match to TRBD1 (6 bases). Germline assignment: CDR1 MNHNS and CDR2 SASEGT. Trimming took 8 bases from V and 1 from J, leaving 14 bases between them. This CDR3 contains 14 residues. The CDR3 loop is CASFPLTGNTEAFF. CDR3 DNA sequence: TGTGCCAGCTTCCCCTTGACAGGGAACACTGAAGCTTTCTTT.

Details on this clone: One end of the junction is discordant with germline, which a read error may explain. The J gene is TRBJ2-3, the V gene TRBV7-9, with TRBD2 matching 10 bases. This CDR3 region has 16 residues. Germline V gives CDR1 SEHNR, CDR2 FQNEAQ (reference sequence). This CDR3 is CSSRVGGLAFPDTQYF. CDR3 DNA sequence: TGTTCCAGCAGGGTAGGGGGACTAGCGTTTCCAGATACGCAGTATTTT.

This clone was seen a single time. This sequence joins TRBV5-1 and TRBJ2-5; 11 bases agree with TRBD2. Germline V gives CDR1 SGHRS, CDR2 YFSETQ. The CDR3 runs to 17 residues. After removal of 0 bases from V and 2 bases from J, the junction contained 6 bases not matched to a gene. The CDR3 DNA follows: TGCGCCAGCAGCTTGGGCACGGCTAGCGGGGGGCAAGAGACCCAGTACTTC. This translates into CASSLGTASGGQETQYF.

This clone was seen more than once but under ten times. The V and J genes are TRBV27 and TRBJ1-2, with 7 positions matching TRBD1. With 9 bases clipped from V and 3 bases from J, the junction kept 4 bases outside the gene matches. CDR1 is MNHEY and CDR2 is SMNVEV in the germline V gene (reference sequence). The CDR3 sequence is 12 residues long. CDR3 sequence reads: CARSGTDYGYTF. In DNA, the CDR3 is TGTGCCAGGTCCGGGACAGACTATGGCTACACCTTC.

The V call is TRBV28, the J call TRBJ2-1; D is ambiguous. Trimming took 7 bases from V and 6 from J, leaving 10 bases between them. The CDR3 length is 12 residues. Germline-derived CDR1 and CDR2 are MDHEN and SYDVKM. CDR3 in amino acids: CASNLPSNEQFF. The CDR3 DNA reads TGTGCCAGCAACCTACCCTCCAATGAGCAGTTCTTC.

The rearrangement joins TRBV6-1 to TRBJ1-1; 9 positions agree with TRBD1. Germline assignment: CDR1 MNHNS and CDR2 SASEGT. Trimming at V came to 6 bases and at J to 4 bases, leaving 9 bases not matched to a gene. The CDR3 has 15 residues. CDR3 amino acids: CASRTQTGGGTEAFF. As DNA, the CDR3 is TGTGCCAGCAGAACACAGACAGGGGGGGGCACTGAAGCTTTCTTT.

The rearrangement links TRBV11-3 to TRBJ2-1, with 10 bases aligning to TRBD2. There are 15 residues in the CDR3. CDR1 and CDR2 (germline): SGHNT, YENEEA. J was trimmed by 10 bases and V by 3 bases; bases with no gene match: 9. CDR3 DNA sequence: TGTGCCAGCAGCTTGGGGACTAGCGCCGTTCGGGAGCAGTTCTTC. This codes for CASSLGTSAVREQFF.

The chain combines TRBV4-3 with TRBJ2-5; D perhaps matches TRBD2 (5 bases). TRBJ2-7 matches the DNA end more closely, so the J call is doubtful. Germline V gene sequence: CDR1 LGHNA, CDR2 YSLEER. The CDR3 runs to 15 residues. CDR3 loop: CASSQGYGGSYEQYF. CDR3 coding DNA: TGCGCCAGCAGCCAGGGCTACGGAGGATCCTACGAGCAGTACTTC.

This chain connects TRBV5-6 to TRBJ2-1, with 7 bases lining up with TRBD2. This CDR3 region has 14 residues. Germline CDR1 SGHDT, CDR2 YYEEEE. J was trimmed by 6 bases and V by 4 bases; bases with no gene match: 7. CDR3: CASSRRTRFNEQFF. DNA of the CDR3: TGTGCCAGCAGCCGGAGGACTAGATTCAATGAGCAGTTCTTC.

The chain recombines TRBV28 with TRBJ2-5, with 7 bases lining up with TRBD1. The CDR3 is 14 amino acids. Trimming at V came to 4 bases and at J to 2 bases, leaving 4 bases not matched to a gene. Germline CDR1 is MDHEN and CDR2 is SYDVKM. CDR3 DNA: TGTGCCAGCAGTTGGTCCAGGGGGCAAGAGACCCAGTACTTC. This encodes CASSWSRGQETQYF. The whole variable domain, remainder taken from reference TRBV28 and TRBJ2-5, is DVKVTQSSRYLVKRTGEKVFLECVQDMDHENMFWYRQDPGLGLRLIYFSYDVKMKEKGDIPEGYSVSREKKERFSLILESASTNQTSMYLCASSWSRGQETQYFGPGTRLLVL.

The rearrangement uses TRBV10-3 and TRBJ2-7; TRBD2 matches 8 bases. The CDR3 is 16 residues long. The J segment lost 1 base and the V segment lost 2 bases, leaving 7 bases of the junction unmatched. Germline CDR1 is ENHRY and CDR2 is SYGVKD. CDR3 region: CAISEGNGRVSYEQYF. The DNA of the CDR3 is TGTGCCATCAGTGAGGGGAACGGGAGGGTGTCCTACGAGCAGTACTTC.